The subject of this entry is one T cell receptor (beta chain). What it recognizes is unknown. The record originates from a study of cytomegalovirus exposure and HLA in healthy donors. Study-level findings and limits: Altogether, 160 or so TCR beta chains were recorded as cytomegalovirus-associated.

The length of the CDR3 is 13 residues. Germline lookup yields CDR1 MDHEN and CDR2 SYDVKM. Trimming left V 3 bases short and J 3 bases short, with 8 bases between. The PCR employed 60 Vbeta primers together with 13 Jbeta primers. Produced via immunoSEQ multiplex PCR; TCRdb's table is partial and in-frame only. Here the sample spans under 250,000 clones, 65% to 85% being singletons. Material for sequencing was PBMCs. The gene calls are TRBV28 and TRBJ2-5; no clear D. This TCR came from a man between 50 and 59 years old in good health and CMV-seronegative. Written as DNA, the CDR3 is TGTGCCAGCAGTTTTACAATTAAAGAGACCCAGTACTTC. Amino acid sequence: CASSFTIKETQYF.